Sequencing of this T cell receptor (beta chain) was carried out in a study of blood T cell repertoires in COVID-19. This CDR3 comprises 14 residues. The V gene's germline CDR1 is MNHEY and CDR2 SMNVEV (reference sequence). After removal of 6 bases from V and 7 bases from J, the junction contained 9 bases not matched to a gene. TCRdb's table, derived via immunoSEQ multiplex PCR, lists solely in-frame clones and lacks some. Among about 280,000 clones, more than 75% were seen once, and the ten largest hold approximately 2%. The rearrangement joins TRBV27 to TRBJ2-1, with 7 bases lining up with TRBD2. The sample taken for sequencing was PBMCs or T cells enriched from blood (not recorded which). The source of this sequence is a woman aged 55-75 years in a cohort exposed to, infected with or recovered from COVID-19 (not recorded which). The CDR3 reads CASSSGLEPNEQFF. CDR3 sequence (DNA): TGTGCCAGCAGCTCCGGACTAGAACCTAATGAGCAGTTCTTC.